One sample yielded the 28 T cell receptor beta chains listed below, sequenced in a study of T cell repertoires in cytomegalovirus infection. From the reads, TCRdb called clonotypes with MiXCR, one entry per CDR3 protein. Of approximately 110,000 distinct CDR3 sequences listed, around 31% were seen once; the top ten hold 80% to 90%. Their target antigens are unknown. The sequenced sample was CD8+ T cells from cultured PBMCs, obtained from culture after CMV antigen stimulation. Receptors originate from a human donor in good health (CMV status not recorded). Some clones in this sample may be carry-over from other donors' samples.

There are many counts of this clonotype. The chain uses TRBV12-3 or TRBV12-4 and TRBJ1-3; possible D gene TRBD1, 5 bases. The CDR3 is 15 residues long. V lost 8 bases, J lost 0 bases, and 14 bases lay in between. CDR3: CASRKVTASGNTIYF. CDR3 sequence (DNA): TGTGCCAGCCGAAAGGTGACAGCCTCTGGAAACACCATATATTTT.

The DNA for the CDR3 is TGTGCCAGCAGCCCGACGGGGGGGGGTGAGCAGTTCTTC. The encoded protein is CASSPTGGGEQFF. The chain has TRBV7-2 and TRBJ2-1, with 8 positions matching TRBD2. Germline V gene lookup returns CDR1 SGHTA and CDR2 FQGNSA. This CDR3 is 13 amino acids long. Trimming at V came to 5 bases and at J to 9 bases, leaving 6 bases not matched to a gene. Full variable domain (remainder filled in from reference TRBV7-2 and TRBJ2-1): GAGVSQSPSNKVTEKGKDVELRCDPISGHTALYWYRQSLGQGLEFLIYFQGNSAPDKSGLPSDRFSAERTGGSVSTLTIQRTQQEDSAVYLCASSPTGGGEQFFGPGTRLTVL.

In its sample, this clonotype was seen many times. The chain carries TRBV5-4 and TRBJ1-2; D is unresolved. Germline CDR1 reads SGHNT; CDR2 reads YYREEE (reference sequence). V dropped 1 base and J dropped 4 bases, with 11 bases sitting between them. The CDR3 totals 14 residues. Here the CDR3 DNA reads TGTGCCAGCAGCTTGTCAGAGGGAACCTATGGCTACACCTTC. It is translated as CASSLSEGTYGYTF.

This clonotype was recorded a few times. This chain joins TRBV11-3 and TRBJ1-1; D call uncertain. The germline V gene encodes CDR1 SGHNT and CDR2 YENEEA. There are 15 residues in the CDR3. The V and J ends lost 0 bases and 6 bases respectively, with 14 bases between them. The CDR3 spells CASSLEPSPGAEAFF. CDR3 bases: TGTGCCAGCAGCTTAGAACCGAGCCCCGGCGCTGAAGCTTTCTTT.

The table lists this clonotype with a few counts. The chain employs TRBV2 and TRBJ2-5; D is possibly TRBD1 (5 bases). Germline V CDR1 and CDR2: SNHLY, FYNNEI. The V gene lost 6 bases and the J gene lost 3 bases, with 14 bases spanning the gap. The CDR3 is 14 amino acids. The CDR3 DNA reads as TGTGCCAGCAGGTCTCAGACAGCCAAAGAGACCCAGTACTTC. This sequence encodes CASRSQTAKETQYF.

This clonotype showed up many times. This chain connects TRBV11-2 to TRBJ2-1; D is ambiguous. This CDR3 comprises 15 residues. The V end lost 5 bases, the J end lost 6 bases, and 17 bases lay between the germline ends. CDR1 is SGHAT and CDR2 is FQNNGV in the germline V gene. The DNA for the CDR3 is TGTGCCAGCAGCGCTCACGCAGGTACCCTCAATGAGCAGTTCTTC. Translated, it gives CASSAHAGTLNEQFF.

This clonotype was detected only a few times. The rearrangement links TRBV2 to TRBJ2-3; unclear D gene. Germline lookup yields CDR1 SNHLY and CDR2 FYNNEI. CDR3 length: 10 amino acids. Trimming pared 11 bases from V and 5 bases from J, leaving 8 bases between. CDR3 coding DNA: TGTGCCCTTCTGGGAGATACGCAGTATTTT. Translating it yields CALLGDTQYF.

This rearrangement joins TRBV19 to TRBJ2-1, with D unresolved. The CDR3 totals 16 residues. V lost 3 bases and J lost 0, with 12 bases in between. From germline, CDR1 is LNHDA and CDR2 SQIVND (reference sequence). CDR3 coding DNA: TGTGCCAGTAGTATGATAGGCCGAAGCTCCTACAATGAGCAGTTCTTC. Protein: CASSMIGRSSYNEQFF.

Comment on this clonotype: Given a much more abundant clone one base away, this may be a read error. V usage is TRBV7-2 and J usage is TRBJ2-1; D unresolved. With 4 bases removed from V and 7 bases from J, the gap between germline ends came to 8 bases. Germline loops: CDR1 SGHTA, CDR2 FQGNSA. This CDR3 is built from 12 residues. CDR3 in amino acids: CASSSLLNEQFF. For the CDR3, the DNA is TGTGCCAGCAGCTCCCTCTTAAATGAGCAGTTCTTC.

This clonotype has more than one count but fewer than ten. This sequence joins TRBV19 and TRBJ2-1; D is ambiguous. Germline V gives CDR1 LNHDA, CDR2 SQIVND (reference sequence). V lost 5 bases, J lost 5 bases, and 7 bases lay in between. The CDR3 is 12 residues long. The CDR3 loop is CASSSLNNEQFF. The DNA of the CDR3 is TGTGCCAGTAGTTCTCTCAACAATGAGCAGTTCTTC.

The chain uses TRBV6-6 and TRBJ1-1; D is unclear. This CDR3 is 14 amino acids long. Germline CDR1 reads MNHNY; CDR2 reads SVGAGI (reference sequence). Trimming left V 2 bases short and J 5 bases short, with 12 bases between. The DNA for the CDR3 is TGTGCCAGCAGTTACGTGTCCCTAGGTACTGAAGCTTTCTTT. Its translation: CASSYVSLGTEAFF.

This clonotype was observed many times. V usage is TRBV7-6 and J usage is TRBJ2-2; 12 nucleotides line up with TRBD1. J was trimmed by 7 bases and V by 7 bases; bases with no gene match: 10. Germline CDR1 reads SGHVS; CDR2 reads FNYEAQ. This CDR3 contains 16 residues. As DNA, the CDR3 is TGTGCCAGCATTGCATCGGGACAGGGGGCGCTCGGGGAGCTGTTTTTT. Protein product: CASIASGQGALGELFF.

This clonotype was seen many times. This chain uses TRBV6-2 or TRBV6-3 with TRBJ2-3, with 14 bases matching TRBD2. Per the germline V gene, CDR1 is MNHEY and CDR2 is SVGEGT. The CDR3 extends over 17 amino acids. The V gene end was trimmed by 6 bases and the J gene end by 0 bases; junction bases not matched to a gene: 5. The CDR3 DNA reads as TGTGCCAGCAGCTGGACTAGCGGGGGGACTAGCACAGATACGCAGTATTTT. Its protein product is CASSWTSGGTSTDTQYF.

This clonotype was counted many times. The chain combines TRBV7-2 with TRBJ2-7; D might be TRBD1 (5 bases). Trimming shortened V by 5 bases and J by 0 bases, and 14 bases separated the two germline ends. This CDR3 is built from 15 residues. Germline V gene lookup returns CDR1 SGHTA and CDR2 FQGNSA. CDR3 amino acids: CASSNTAGRSYEQYF. CDR3 DNA sequence: TGTGCCAGCAGCAATACAGCAGGGCGCTCCTACGAGCAGTACTTC.

This clonotype appeared a few times. The rearrangement uses TRBV19 and TRBJ2-1, with D uncertain. This CDR3 spans 16 amino acids. With 4 bases removed from V and 0 bases from J, the gap between germline ends came to 13 bases. Germline V CDR1 and CDR2: LNHDA, SQIVND (reference sequence). The CDR3 is CASSTLSLSSYNEQFF. The CDR3 region has the DNA TGTGCCAGTAGTACCCTTTCTTTGAGCTCCTACAATGAGCAGTTCTTC.

At least ten counts were recorded for this clonotype. CDR3 coding DNA: TGTGCCAGCAGTGACAGGGTGAACACTGAAGCTTTCTTT. This translates into CASSDRVNTEAFF. The chain couples TRBV6-1 to TRBJ1-1; a weak D match, TRBD1 (5 bases). The CDR3 has 13 residues. Germline V gene sequence: CDR1 MNHNS, CDR2 SASEGT. Trimming pared 3 bases from V and 0 bases from J, leaving 5 bases between.

This clonotype showed up just a few times. CDR3 amino acids: CASSLFTSDTQYF. As DNA, the CDR3 is TGTGCCAGCAGCTTATTCACCTCAGATACGCAGTATTTT. The chain recombines TRBV7-9 with TRBJ2-3, with unresolved D. The CDR3 has 13 residues. Germline loops: CDR1 SEHNR, CDR2 FQNEAQ (reference sequence). V was trimmed by 2 bases and J by 4 bases, leaving 7 bases between them.

The CDR3 spells CASSHSICLVGYTF. CDR3 in DNA: TGCGCCAGCAGTCACTCAATCTGCCTGGTCGGCTACACCTTC. V is TRBV23-1 and J is TRBJ1-2; D remains ambiguous. TRBV23-1 is reported as an ORF; its role is uncertain. The CDR3 spans 14 residues. With 3 bases removed from V and 8 bases from J, the gap between germline ends came to 16 bases.

Ten or more counts support this clonotype. This rearrangement joins TRBV6-1 to TRBJ2-1, with TRBD2 matching over 10 bases. The CDR3 consists of 18 residues. V lost 7 bases and J lost 5; bases outside the gene matches: 17. Germline-derived CDR1 and CDR2 are MNHNS and SASEGT. CDR3 DNA: TGTGCCAGCATCAAAAAAGGGCTAGCGGGGGCCCTACACAATGAGCAGTTCTTC. Encoded protein: CASIKKGLAGALHNEQFF.

This chain links TRBV29-1 with TRBJ1-1, with D unclear. Germline CDR1 is SQVTM and CDR2 is ANQGSEA. The CDR3 consists of 11 residues. Trimming removed 4 bases at V and 2 bases at J, with 5 bases between. The CDR3 DNA sequence: TGCAGCGTTGTAGGTAACACTGAAGCTTTCTTT. Encoded protein: CSVVGNTEAFF.

This clonotype was seen many times. This chain uses TRBV7-9 with TRBJ2-5; D remains ambiguous. This CDR3 is built from 12 residues. Looked up from germline, CDR1 is SEHNR and CDR2 is FQNEAQ (reference sequence). With 1 base removed from V and 4 bases from J, the gap between germline ends came to 4 bases. The CDR3 coding sequence is TGTGCCAGCAGCTTAGTTGGAGAGACCCAGTACTTC. Residues: CASSLVGETQYF.

This clonotype was seen at least ten times. V gene TRBV7-8 combines with J gene TRBJ2-7, with 10 bases lining up with TRBD2. The CDR3 is made up of 16 amino acids. CDR1 SGHVS and CDR2 FQNEAQ come from the germline V gene. Trimming removed 5 bases from V and 4 bases from J; junction bases left unmatched: 11. Here the CDR3 DNA reads TGTGCCAGCAGCGGGGGAGAGCTAGCGGGGGAGTACGAGCAGTACTTC. This gives the protein CASSGGELAGEYEQYF.

Remarks on this clonotype: Sequence at one end of the junction differs from germline and may be a read error. The CDR3: CSSSSAVSGYTF. The CDR3 nucleotides read TGTTCCAGCAGTTCAGCGGTTTCCGGCTACACCTTC. The chain employs TRBV27 and TRBJ1-2; D unresolved. This CDR3 has 12 amino acids. Germline CDR1 MNHEY, CDR2 SMNVEV (reference sequence).

As DNA, the CDR3 is TGTGCTAGTGGTTTGGTAGGGGCGGCGAGCTCCTACGAGCAGTACTTC. Encoded protein: CASGLVGAASSYEQYF. The rearrangement links TRBV12-5 to TRBJ2-7; D perhaps matches TRBD1 (5 bases). The germline V gene encodes CDR1 LGHNT and CDR2 FRNRAP. V shed 0 bases and J shed 0 bases, with 12 bases lying between them. There are 16 residues in the CDR3.

This clonotype was detected a few times. The chain uses TRBV27 and TRBJ2-1; tentatively, D is TRBD1 (5 bases). Germline lookup yields CDR1 MNHEY and CDR2 SMNVEV (reference sequence). Trimming removed 5 bases at V and 5 bases at J, with 7 bases between. The CDR3 runs to 12 residues. DNA for the CDR3: TGTGCCAGCAGTAGACAGCACAATGAGCAGTTCTTC. Residues: CASSRQHNEQFF.

This clonotype showed up just once. The chain has TRBV7-3 and TRBJ2-1, with D unclear. Germline V gene sequence: CDR1 SGHTA, CDR2 FQGTGA. The CDR3 is made up of 15 amino acids. Trimming removed 4 bases at V and 9 bases at J, with 19 bases between. The DNA for the CDR3 is TGTGCCAGCAGCTCGCCGGACCCCGCAATAATTGAGCAGTTCTTC. Its protein is CASSSPDPAIIEQFF.

This clonotype was seen many times. The V gene is TRBV7-8, the J gene TRBJ1-1; D possibly corresponds to TRBD1 (5 bases). Germline CDR1 is SGHVS and CDR2 is FQNEAQ. Trimming left V 3 bases short and J 1 base short, with 15 bases between. The CDR3 has 16 residues. The CDR3, as DNA: TGTGCCAGCAGCTTGCCCCTGGTGAGGGGGAACACTGAAGCTTTCTTT. Residues: CASSLPLVRGNTEAFF.

In its sample, this clonotype was seen many times. The chain couples TRBV7-2 to TRBJ2-5; D ambiguous. The CDR3 contains 16 residues. The germline gives CDR1 SGHTA, CDR2 FQGNSA. Deletions cut 4 bases from V and 4 bases from J, with 19 bases between. This chain's CDR3 is CASSSSWLGNGETQYF. The CDR3 nucleotides are TGTGCCAGCAGCTCCAGTTGGCTTGGGAACGGAGAGACCCAGTACTTC.